These 17 T cell receptor beta chains were sequenced from one sample in a study of cytomegalovirus exposure and HLA in healthy donors. Primers for the PCR totalled 60 Vbeta and 13 Jbeta. Profiled with immunoSEQ multiplex PCR; TCRdb holds only in-frame clones, not every one. The sample lists about 150,000 clones; 60% to 85% were seen once. The sequenced sample was PBMCs. These receptors originate from a woman in her forties in good health and CMV-seronegative.

The V gene is TRBV6-1, the J gene TRBJ1-1; D is undetermined. Germline lookup yields CDR1 MNHNS and CDR2 SASEGT. The CDR3 runs 11 residues. V lost 8 bases, J lost 8 bases, and 12 bases lay in between. Here the CDR3 DNA reads TGTGCCAGCTCTAAGGCCGGGGAAGCTTTCTTT. Protein sequence: CASSKAGEAFF.

The V gene is TRBV6-6, the J gene TRBJ1-1, with 7 bases lining up with TRBD1. The CDR3 runs 14 residues. Germline CDR1 reads MNHNY; CDR2 reads SVGAGI (reference sequence). Trimming at V came to 5 bases and at J to 6 bases, leaving 9 bases not matched to a gene. CDR3 region: CASSPTGVGAEAFF. The CDR3 DNA reads TGTGCCAGCAGTCCCACAGGGGTGGGCGCTGAAGCTTTCTTT.

The genes are TRBV5-1 and TRBJ2-1; perhaps TRBD1 as D (7 bases). This CDR3 region has 15 residues. Trimming cost V 0 bases and J 4 bases, with 11 bases left between them. Per the germline V gene, CDR1 is SGHRS and CDR2 is YFSETQ. The CDR3 bases are TGCGCCAGCAGCTTGGGACAGGGAGGATACAATGAGCAGTTCTTC. It yields the protein CASSLGQGGYNEQFF.

Details on this clone: One end of the junction varies from germline; a read error may be responsible. The CDR3 spells CASSQTSGTHVHF. Here the CDR3 DNA reads TGTGCCAGCAGCCAAACTAGCGGGACCCACGTGCACTTC. J is TRBJ2-4 and V is TRBV11-3, with 10 bases aligning to TRBD2. Germline V gene lookup returns CDR1 SGHNT and CDR2 YENEEA. CDR3 size: 13 residues.

This chain connects TRBV28 to TRBJ1-2; D possibly corresponds to TRBD1 (6 bases). The germline V gene has CDR1 MDHEN and CDR2 SYDVKM. The CDR3 sequence is 15 residues long. Trimming cost V 5 bases and J 6 bases, with 19 bases left between them. The CDR3 here is CASSSPPRGGDGYTF. The DNA for the CDR3 is TGTGCCAGCAGTAGCCCCCCCAGGGGAGGGGATGGCTACACCTTC.

The chain uses TRBV5-4 and TRBJ2-3, with 8 bases matching TRBD2. J was trimmed by 4 bases and V by 4 bases; bases with no gene match: 8. This CDR3 is 15 amino acids long. Per germline, CDR1 SGHNT and CDR2 YYREEE (reference sequence). The CDR3 reads CASSPGTSSADTQYF. The CDR3 nucleotides read TGTGCCAGCAGCCCTGGGACTAGTAGCGCAGATACGCAGTATTTT.

This sequence joins TRBV29-1 and TRBJ2-1; 9 bases are shared with TRBD1. Germline lookup yields CDR1 SQVTM and CDR2 ANQGSEA. The J segment lost 6 bases and the V segment lost 3 bases, leaving 9 bases of the junction unmatched. This CDR3 contains 15 residues. The CDR3 loop is CSVDGPDRGRNEQFF. The CDR3, as DNA: TGCAGCGTTGACGGGCCGGACAGGGGACGCAATGAGCAGTTCTTC.

The V gene is TRBV7-2, the J gene TRBJ1-5, with 9 bases aligning to TRBD1. Germline V gene sequence: CDR1 SGHTA, CDR2 FQGNSA. The CDR3 contains 16 residues. V dropped 2 bases and J dropped 3; count of bases not matched to a gene: 5. The DNA of the CDR3 is TGTGCCAGCAGCTTACAAACAGGGGGCTTCAATCAGCCCCAGCATTTT. This gives the protein CASSLQTGGFNQPQHF.

This sequence joins TRBV5-4 and TRBJ2-3; tentatively, D is TRBD2 (5 bases). V lost 3 bases, J lost 0 bases, and 8 bases lay in between. Germline CDR1 reads SGHNT; CDR2 reads YYREEE (reference sequence). The length of the CDR3 is 14 residues. The CDR3 DNA reads as TGTGCCAGCAGCTGGGCGGGTAGCACAGATACGCAGTATTTT. Protein sequence: CASSWAGSTDTQYF.

The chain joins TRBV2 to TRBJ2-3; D is possibly TRBD1 (5 bases). V lost 4 bases and J lost 5, with 7 bases in between. Germline loops: CDR1 SNHLY, CDR2 FYNNEI. This CDR3 contains 12 residues. CDR3 DNA: TGTGCCAGCAGTGGACAGCTAGATACGCAGTATTTT. It specifies CASSGQLDTQYF.

CDR3 sequence: CASSSPDRGTQPQHF. The DNA for the CDR3 is TGCGCCAGCAGCTCCCCGGACAGGGGGACTCAGCCCCAGCATTTT. The rearrangement links TRBV4-1 to TRBJ1-5; 10 bases align to TRBD1. Germline lookup yields CDR1 MGHRA and CDR2 YSYEKL. V gave up 5 bases and J gave up 6 bases; unmatched junction bases: 7. The CDR3 is 15 residues long.

This chain links TRBV5-1 with TRBJ2-7, with 8 bases that match TRBD1. CDR1 and CDR2 from the germline V gene are SGHRS and YFSETQ. This CDR3 has 14 amino acids. J lost 7 bases, V lost 4 bases, and 10 bases had no gene match. Here the CDR3 DNA reads TGCGCCAGCAGCGCAGACAGGGGCGATGGGGAGCAGTACTTC. Translating it yields CASSADRGDGEQYF.

The DNA of the CDR3 is TGTGCCAGCAGCGCAGAGACAGGAGGCGGTGGGGCCCAGCATTTT. Its protein is CASSAETGGGGAQHF. The V gene is TRBV5-6, the J gene TRBJ1-5, with D maybe TRBD1 (6 bases). V lost 4 bases to trimming and J lost 11 bases, with 22 bases between them. CDR1 SGHDT and CDR2 YYEEEE come from the germline V gene. The CDR3 length is 15 residues.

This clone appeared a few times. The chain uses TRBV11-3 and TRBJ1-1, with unresolved D. The V gene's germline CDR1 is SGHNT and CDR2 YENEEA. The CDR3 sequence is 15 residues long. Trimming removed 2 bases from V and 3 bases from J, with 13 bases in between. The CDR3 DNA follows: TGTGCCAGCAGCTTATCCGCTCTGGGAGACACTGAAGCTTTCTTT. Its translation is CASSLSALGDTEAFF.

The chain joins TRBV2 to TRBJ1-6; the D gene is possibly TRBD1 (5 bases). Trimming took 6 bases from V and 9 from J, leaving 15 bases between them. The CDR3 has 14 residues. From germline, CDR1 is SNHLY and CDR2 FYNNEI. CDR3 residues: CASRASGRVSPLHF. CDR3 nucleotides: TGTGCCAGCAGGGCTTCAGGGAGGGTTTCACCCCTCCACTTT.

The rearrangement links TRBV5-4 to TRBJ2-7; TRBD1 agrees at 7 bases. V lost 4 bases, J lost 6 bases, and 10 bases stayed unmatched. This CDR3 is 14 amino acids long. Per germline, CDR1 SGHNT and CDR2 YYREEE (reference sequence). The CDR3 coding sequence is TGTGCCAGCAGCCCGGGACAGACTCCTTCCGAGCAGTACTTC. This sequence encodes CASSPGQTPSEQYF.

The chain carries TRBV7-2 and TRBJ2-7, with 8 bases lining up with TRBD1. In germline, CDR1 is SGHTA, CDR2 FQGNSA. Losses at the gene ends were 5 bases for V and 3 bases for J; bases not matched to a gene: 6. The CDR3 loop spans 14 amino acids. In nucleotides, the CDR3 is TGTGCCAGCAGCCCTAGACAGGGGAGCTACGAGCAGTACTTC. Protein product: CASSPRQGSYEQYF.